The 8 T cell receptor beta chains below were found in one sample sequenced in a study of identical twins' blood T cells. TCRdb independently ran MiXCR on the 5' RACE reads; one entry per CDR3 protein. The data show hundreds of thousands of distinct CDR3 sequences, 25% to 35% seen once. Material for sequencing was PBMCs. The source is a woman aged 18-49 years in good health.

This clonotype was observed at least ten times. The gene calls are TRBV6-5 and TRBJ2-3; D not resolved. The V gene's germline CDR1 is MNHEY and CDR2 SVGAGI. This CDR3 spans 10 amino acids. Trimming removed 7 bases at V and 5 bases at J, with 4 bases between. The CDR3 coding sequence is TGTGCCAGCATTCTAGATACGCAGTATTTT. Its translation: CASILDTQYF.

The CDR3 is CASSPWSRTGPGNTIYF. The CDR3 DNA reads as TGTGCCAGCTCACCATGGTCGCGGACAGGGCCTGGAAACACCATATATTTT. The V gene is TRBV18, the J gene TRBJ1-3, with 8 nucleotides matching TRBD1. The CDR3 totals 17 residues. V gave up 2 bases and J gave up 2 bases; unmatched junction bases: 8. CDR1 and CDR2 from the germline V gene are KGHSH and LQKENI.

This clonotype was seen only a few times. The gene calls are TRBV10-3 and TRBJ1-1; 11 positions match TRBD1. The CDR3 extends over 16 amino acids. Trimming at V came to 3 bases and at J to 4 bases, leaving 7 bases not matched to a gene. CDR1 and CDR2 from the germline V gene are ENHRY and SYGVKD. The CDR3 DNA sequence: TGTGCCATCAGTGATAGGACAGGGGGCCTGGGCACTGAAGCTTTCTTT. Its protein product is CAISDRTGGLGTEAFF.

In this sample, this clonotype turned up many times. The CDR3: CASSSLGGIGNTIYF. The CDR3 DNA follows: TGTGCCAGCAGTTCATTGGGGGGGATAGGAAACACCATATATTTT. V is TRBV27 and J is TRBJ1-3; D may be TRBD1 (5 bases). The CDR3 spans 15 residues. The V end was cut by 4 bases, the J end by 4 bases, with 14 bases between. Looked up from germline, CDR1 is MNHEY and CDR2 is SMNVEV (reference sequence).

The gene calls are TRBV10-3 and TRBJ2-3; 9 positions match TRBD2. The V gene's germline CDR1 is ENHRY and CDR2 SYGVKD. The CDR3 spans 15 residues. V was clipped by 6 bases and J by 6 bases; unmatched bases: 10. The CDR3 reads CAIRDGGRAPDTQYF. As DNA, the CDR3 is TGTGCCATCAGGGATGGCGGGAGGGCCCCCGATACGCAGTATTTT.

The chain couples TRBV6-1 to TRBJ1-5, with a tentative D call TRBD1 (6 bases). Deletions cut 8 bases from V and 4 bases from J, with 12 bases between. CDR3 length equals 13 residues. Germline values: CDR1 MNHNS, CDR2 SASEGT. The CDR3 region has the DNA TGTGCCAGCCTACTAGGGGGAAATCAGCCCCAGCATTTT. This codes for CASLLGGNQPQHF.

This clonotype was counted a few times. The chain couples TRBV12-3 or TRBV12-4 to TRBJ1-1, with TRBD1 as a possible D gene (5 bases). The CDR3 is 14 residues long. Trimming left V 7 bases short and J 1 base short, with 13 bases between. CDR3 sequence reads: CASTDVGGNTEAFF. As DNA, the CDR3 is TGTGCCAGCACTGATGTGGGGGGGAACACTGAAGCTTTCTTT.

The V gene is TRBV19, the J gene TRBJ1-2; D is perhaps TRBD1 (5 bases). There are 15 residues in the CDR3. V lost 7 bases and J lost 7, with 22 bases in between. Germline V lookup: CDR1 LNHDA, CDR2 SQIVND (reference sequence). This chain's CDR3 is CASIRDGGTHLGYTF. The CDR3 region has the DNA TGTGCCAGTATAAGAGACGGGGGGACCCATCTTGGCTACACCTTC.